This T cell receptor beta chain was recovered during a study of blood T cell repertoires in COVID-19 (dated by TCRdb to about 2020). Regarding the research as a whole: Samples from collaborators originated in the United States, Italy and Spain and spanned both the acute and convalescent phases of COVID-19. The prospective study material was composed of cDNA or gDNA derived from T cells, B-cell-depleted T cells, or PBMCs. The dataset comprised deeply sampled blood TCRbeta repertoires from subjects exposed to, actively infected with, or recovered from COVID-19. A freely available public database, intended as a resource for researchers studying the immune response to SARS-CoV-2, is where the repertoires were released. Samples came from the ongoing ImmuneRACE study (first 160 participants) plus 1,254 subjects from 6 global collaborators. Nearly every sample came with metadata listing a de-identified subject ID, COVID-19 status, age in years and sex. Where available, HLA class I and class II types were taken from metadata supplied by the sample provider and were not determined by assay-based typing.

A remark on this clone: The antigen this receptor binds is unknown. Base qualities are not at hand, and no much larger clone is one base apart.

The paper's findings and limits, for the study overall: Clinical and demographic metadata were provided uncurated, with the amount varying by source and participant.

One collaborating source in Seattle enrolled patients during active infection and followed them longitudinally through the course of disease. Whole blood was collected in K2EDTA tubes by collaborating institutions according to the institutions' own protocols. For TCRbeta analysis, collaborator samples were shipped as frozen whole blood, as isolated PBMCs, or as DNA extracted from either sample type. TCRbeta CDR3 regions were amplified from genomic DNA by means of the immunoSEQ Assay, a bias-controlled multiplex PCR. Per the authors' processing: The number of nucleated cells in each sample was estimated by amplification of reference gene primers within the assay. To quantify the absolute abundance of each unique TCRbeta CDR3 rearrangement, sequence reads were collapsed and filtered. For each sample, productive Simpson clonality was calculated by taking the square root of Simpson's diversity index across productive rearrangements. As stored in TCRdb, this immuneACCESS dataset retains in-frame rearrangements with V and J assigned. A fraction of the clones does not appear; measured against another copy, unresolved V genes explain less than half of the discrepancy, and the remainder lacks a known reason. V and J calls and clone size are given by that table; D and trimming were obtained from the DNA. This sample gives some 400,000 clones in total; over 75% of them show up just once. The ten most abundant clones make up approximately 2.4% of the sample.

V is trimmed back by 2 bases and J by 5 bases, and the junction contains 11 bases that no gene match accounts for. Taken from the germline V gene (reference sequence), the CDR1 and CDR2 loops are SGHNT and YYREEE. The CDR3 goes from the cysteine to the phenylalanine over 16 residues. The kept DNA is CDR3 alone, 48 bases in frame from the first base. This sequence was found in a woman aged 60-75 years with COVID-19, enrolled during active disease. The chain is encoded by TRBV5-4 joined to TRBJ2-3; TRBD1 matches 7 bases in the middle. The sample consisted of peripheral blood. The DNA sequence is TGTGCCAGCAGCTTCTGGGCGACAGGGAGAGAAGATACGCAGTATTTT. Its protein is CASSFWATGREDTQYF.